The 2 T cell receptor beta chains below all came from one sample that was sequenced in a study of T cell repertoires in aging, cancer and after chemotherapy. TRB rearrangements spanning V, D and J were amplified using mixed TRB-A/B primers. TCRdb itself ran the multiplex PCR reads through MiXCR, one entry per CDR3 protein. The top ten clones hold 15% to 20% of a sample with 3,500 to 4,500 distinct CDR3 sequences, under 35% of them seen once. The template was genomic DNA from peripheral blood, not RNA. The sequenced material came from blood. Receptors were obtained from a human donor with a solid tumor.

Details on this clonotype: Germline and junction disagree at one end, which may indicate a read error. V gene TRBV5-6 combines with J gene TRBJ2-5; no firm D call. The V gene's germline CDR1 is SGHDT and CDR2 YYEEEE. The CDR3 totals 14 residues. The CDR3 is CASSVDQVPETQYF. CDR3 DNA sequence: TGCGCCAGCAGCGTGGACCAGGTCCCAGAGACCCAGTACTTC.

This clonotype appeared a few times. The gene calls are TRBV18 and TRBJ1-5; tentative D call: TRBD1 (5 bases). The CDR3 covers 13 residues. The V and J ends lost 10 bases and 5 bases respectively, with 15 bases between them. From germline, CDR1 is KGHSH and CDR2 LQKENI. The CDR3 DNA is TGTGCCACTCGCGGGGGTTTGGATCAGCCCCAGCATTTT. Its protein is CATRGGLDQPQHF.